This entry concerns a single TCR beta chain. Its recognized antigen is unknown. The sample holds no much larger clone one base away, and base qualities are not on file. Genomic DNA underwent TCRB CDR3 sequencing using the immunoSEQ assay. Processing in the source paper ran as follows. When patient CD8+ clones exceeding 1% were checked against published virus-specific TCRB sequences, only a few matched. Analyses were restricted to productive TCRB rearrangements. A clone was defined by a unique TCRB CDR3 sequence, and clonality was computed as a productive clonality index based on Shannon entropy. Repertoire overlap between two samples was calculated from the template counts of each clone relative to total templates per sample. A correlation with a Spearman r of approximately 0.6 was found between V-gene usage by flow cytometry and V-gene usage by TCRB sequencing. TCRdb holds this immuneACCESS table with in-frame rearrangements only. Some clones are missing; in checked studies, unresolved V genes explain under half, and the rest has no known cause. V, J and clone size are taken as reported in that table, and D and trimming were inferred from the DNA itself. Counted in this sample were about 10,000 clones; around nine tenths of them appeared once. Clones ranked in the top ten supply around 14% of the sample.

The CDR3 runs 11 amino acids, cysteine and phenylalanine included. Only the CDR3 part of the read is kept: 33 bases, read in frame from the first base. V is reduced by 8 bases and J by 2 bases, leaving a spacing of 5 bases between them. CDR1 and CDR2, per the germline V gene, are SGHTA and FQGTGA. This sample stems from a study of somatic mutations in cytotoxic T cells in rheumatoid arthritis (dated by TCRdb to 2016 to 2017). For the study in its entirety: Patient peripheral blood (under 31 ml EDTA) was drawn right after diagnosis and before any treatment started. Sorted V beta1+ cells also underwent TCRB sequencing, and some V beta antibody-stained T-cell populations were flow-sorted at nearly 100% purity on a FACSAria II or Sony SH800. Patient and control groups had essentially identical median ages. TCRB deep sequencing covered about 60 patients with rheumatoid arthritis along with approximately 20 healthy controls. Whether expanded CD8+ T-cell clones in untreated, newly diagnosed rheumatoid arthritis carry somatic mutations was the study question, and clonality was characterized with TCRB deep sequencing.

Overall study outcomes, separate from this receptor: CD8+ T-cell clonality did not differ significantly between rheumatoid arthritis patients and age-matched healthy controls. It was unknown which antigens the expanded CD8+ clones targeted, and their absence from virus-specific databases did not exclude viral specificity. In about an eighth of the 65 patients, more than 20% of CD8+ cells belonged to the largest CD8+ clone, while several identical CD8+ TCRB sequences were shared between blood and synovial fluid. In patients, CD8+ clonality rose with age (Spearman r ≈ 0.49), which was not the case in healthy controls. The slight underrepresentation of TRBV07 in patients was not corrected for multiple comparisons.

Flow cytometry confirmed the purity of CD4+ and CD8+ cells that had been isolated by positive magnetic bead selection on an AutoMACS. Initial screening for clonal expansions relied on flow cytometry with a TCR V beta antibody panel, after which sorted CD8+ fractions underwent TCRB deep sequencing for characterization. Isolation of peripheral blood mononuclear cells was done through Ficoll-Paque PLUS density gradient separation. DNA from CD4-enriched, CD8-enriched or PBMC samples was extracted using Nucleospin Tissue or Tissue XS kits and then quantified on a Qubit 2.0 fluorometer. Sequenced input: CD8+ T cells sorted from blood. Recombination joined TRBV7-3 with TRBJ2-3; no D gene call is confident. This TCR derives from a woman under 30 with rheumatoid arthritis. The DNA sequence reads TGTGCCAGCTCCTTCACAGATACGCAGTATTTT. This encodes CASSFTDTQYF.